This T cell receptor beta chain was identified in a study of cytomegalovirus exposure and HLA in healthy donors. Study results and caveats: Later analysis found that TCR beta chains associated with HLA were more clonally expanded than other, equally common chains.

This CDR3 comprises 13 residues. Germline-derived CDR1 and CDR2 are MNHNS and SASEGT. J was trimmed by 11 bases and V by 7 bases; bases with no gene match: 7. Worth noting for this clone: Antigen specificity is unknown.

PCR primers comprised 60 Vbeta and 13 Jbeta primers. This table comes from immunoSEQ multiplex PCR, and its TCRdb copy is limited to in-frame clones, with some not included. The table lists tens of thousands of clones, roughly 80% of them singletons. What was sequenced was PBMCs. The rearrangement uses TRBV6-1 and TRBJ1-6; the match to TRBD1 covers 8 bases. This receptor was identified in a woman aged 40 to 50 in good health and CMV-seropositive. The DNA of the CDR3 is TGTGCCAGCATTAGGACAGGGAGAGCACCCCTCCACTTT. Its translation: CASIRTGRAPLHF.